The subject of this entry is one T cell receptor beta chain. Its antigen is undetermined. The sample comes from a study of cytomegalovirus exposure and HLA in healthy donors. V was pared by 6 bases and J by 5 bases, with 8 bases of the junction left unmatched. Germline CDR1 and CDR2: SNHLY and FYNNEI. The CDR3 sequence is 14 residues long. The protocol was immunoSEQ multiplex PCR, while the TCRdb copy is restricted to in-frame clones and leaves out a portion. The sample lists 150,000 to 200,000 clones; 80% to 90% were seen once. Study-level findings and limits: Rare TCR sequences predominated, though certain public TCRs were found in many donors. First-cohort TCR clusters tended to co-occur in the approximately 110 validation repertoires, a later analysis found. In vitro, a few CMV-associated chains proved specific for CMV antigens.

V and J are TRBV2 and TRBJ2-5; 8 bases map to TRBD2. The sample consisted of PBMCs. This clonotype originated in a woman in her thirties in good health and CMV-seronegative. Here the CDR3 reads CASSGLAGVETQYF. DNA of the CDR3: TGTGCCAGCAGCGGACTAGCTGGGGTGGAGACCCAGTACTTC. Filled out from reference TRBV2 and TRBJ2-5, the complete variable domain reads EPEVTQTPSHQVTQMGQEVILRCVPISNHLYFYWYRQILGQKVEFLVSFYNNEISEKSEIFDDQFSVERPDGSNFTLKIRSTKLEDSAMYFCASSGLAGVETQYFGPGTRLLVL.